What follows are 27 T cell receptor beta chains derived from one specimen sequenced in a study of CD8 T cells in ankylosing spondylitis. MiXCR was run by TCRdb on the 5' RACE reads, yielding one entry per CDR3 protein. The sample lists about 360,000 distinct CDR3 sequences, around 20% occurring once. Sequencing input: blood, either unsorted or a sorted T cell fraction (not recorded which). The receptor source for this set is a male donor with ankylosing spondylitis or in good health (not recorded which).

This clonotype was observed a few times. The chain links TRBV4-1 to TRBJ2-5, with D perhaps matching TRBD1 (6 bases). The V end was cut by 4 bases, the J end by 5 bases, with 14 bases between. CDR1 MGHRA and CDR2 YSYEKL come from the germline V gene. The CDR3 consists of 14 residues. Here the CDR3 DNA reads TGCGCCAGCAGCCCCCCGGGGACACAGGAGACCCAGTACTTC. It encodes CASSPPGTQETQYF.

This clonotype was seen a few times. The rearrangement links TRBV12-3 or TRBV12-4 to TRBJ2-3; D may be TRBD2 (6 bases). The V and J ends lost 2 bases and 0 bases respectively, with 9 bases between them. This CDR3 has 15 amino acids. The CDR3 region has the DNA TGTGCCAGCAGTTTAAGGGACTGGAGCACAGATACGCAGTATTTT. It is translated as CASSLRDWSTDTQYF.

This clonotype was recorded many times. In DNA form, the CDR3 reads TGCAGTGCTAGAGATAGGGGAAGCGAGCAGTACTTC. Translation gives CSARDRGSEQYF. The chain joins TRBV20-1 to TRBJ2-7, with D perhaps TRBD1 (5 bases). CDR1 and CDR2 from the germline V gene are DFQATT and SNEGSKA (reference sequence). Trimming shortened V by 0 bases and J by 6 bases, and 9 bases separated the two germline ends. This CDR3 has 12 amino acids.

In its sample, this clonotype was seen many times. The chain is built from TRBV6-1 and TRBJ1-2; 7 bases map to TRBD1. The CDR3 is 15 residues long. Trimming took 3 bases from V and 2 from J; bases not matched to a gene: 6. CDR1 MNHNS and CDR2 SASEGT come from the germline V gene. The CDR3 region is CASSDLGQSNYGYTF. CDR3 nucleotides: TGTGCCAGCAGTGACCTGGGACAGAGCAACTATGGCTACACCTTC.

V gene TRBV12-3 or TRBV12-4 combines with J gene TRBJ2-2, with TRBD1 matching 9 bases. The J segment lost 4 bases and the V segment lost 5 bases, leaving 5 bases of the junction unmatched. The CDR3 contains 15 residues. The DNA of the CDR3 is TGTGCCAGCAGTCGCTTGACAGGGGGCACCGGGGAGCTGTTTTTT. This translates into CASSRLTGGTGELFF.

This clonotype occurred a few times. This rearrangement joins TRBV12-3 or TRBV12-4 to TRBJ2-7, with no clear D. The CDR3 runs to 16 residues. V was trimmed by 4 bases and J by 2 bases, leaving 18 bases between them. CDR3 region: CASSSSDHPGAYEQYF. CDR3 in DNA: TGTGCCAGCAGTTCCTCGGACCATCCAGGCGCCTACGAGCAGTACTTC.

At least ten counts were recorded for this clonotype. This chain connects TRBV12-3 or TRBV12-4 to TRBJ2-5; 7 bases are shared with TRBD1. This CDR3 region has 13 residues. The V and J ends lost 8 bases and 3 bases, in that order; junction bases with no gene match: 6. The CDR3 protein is CASSTGTEETQYF. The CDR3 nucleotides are TGTGCCAGCTCCACCGGGACAGAAGAGACCCAGTACTTC.

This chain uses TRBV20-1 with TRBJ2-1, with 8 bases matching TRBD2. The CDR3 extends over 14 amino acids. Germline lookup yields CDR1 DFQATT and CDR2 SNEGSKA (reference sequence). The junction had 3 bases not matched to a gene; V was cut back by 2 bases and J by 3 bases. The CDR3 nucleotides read TGCAGTGCTAGACGGACTAGCCACTACAATGAGCAGTTCTTC. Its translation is CSARRTSHYNEQFF.

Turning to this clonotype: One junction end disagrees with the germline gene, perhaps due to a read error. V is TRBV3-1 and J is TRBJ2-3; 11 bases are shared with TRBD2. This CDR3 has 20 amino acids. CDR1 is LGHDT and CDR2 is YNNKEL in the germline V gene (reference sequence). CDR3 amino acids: CATSQEYFQETSGETDTQYF. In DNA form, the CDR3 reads TGTGCCACCAGCCAAGAATACTTCCAGGAGACTAGCGGGGAGACAGATACGCAGTATTTT.

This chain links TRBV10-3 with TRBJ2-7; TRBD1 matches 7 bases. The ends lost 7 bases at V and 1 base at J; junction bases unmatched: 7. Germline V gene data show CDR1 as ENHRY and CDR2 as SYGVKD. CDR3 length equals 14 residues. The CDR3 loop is CAINSRQGSYEQYF. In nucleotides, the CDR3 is TGTGCCATCAACTCTAGACAGGGTTCCTACGAGCAGTACTTC.

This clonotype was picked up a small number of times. CDR3 nucleotide sequence: TGTGCCTTAAGTATCCCGAACACCGGGGAGCTGTTTTTT. It translates to CALSIPNTGELFF. The chain joins TRBV25-1 to TRBJ2-2; the D is unclear. CDR1 and CDR2 (germline): MGHDK, SYGVNS. There are 13 residues in the CDR3. V gave up 11 bases and J gave up 0 bases, with 10 bases separating them.

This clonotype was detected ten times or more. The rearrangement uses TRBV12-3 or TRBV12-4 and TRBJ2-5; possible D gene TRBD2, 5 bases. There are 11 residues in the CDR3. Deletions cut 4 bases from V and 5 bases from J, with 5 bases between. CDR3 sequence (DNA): TGTGCCAGCAGTTCGGGGGAGACCCAGTACTTC. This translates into CASSSGETQYF.

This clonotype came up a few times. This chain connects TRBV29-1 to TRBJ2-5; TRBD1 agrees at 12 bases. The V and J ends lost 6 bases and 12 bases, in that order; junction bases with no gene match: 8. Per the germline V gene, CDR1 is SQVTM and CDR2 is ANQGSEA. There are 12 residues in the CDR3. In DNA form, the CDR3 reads TGCAGCGTGGGGACAGGGGGCAGCTTCAAGTACTTC. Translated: CSVGTGGSFKYF.

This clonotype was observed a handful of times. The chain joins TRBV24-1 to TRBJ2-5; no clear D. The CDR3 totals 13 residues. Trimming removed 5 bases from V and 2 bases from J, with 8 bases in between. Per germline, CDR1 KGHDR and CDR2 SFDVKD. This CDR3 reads CATSAAVQETQYF. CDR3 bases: TGTGCCACCAGTGCGGCGGTTCAAGAGACCCAGTACTTC.

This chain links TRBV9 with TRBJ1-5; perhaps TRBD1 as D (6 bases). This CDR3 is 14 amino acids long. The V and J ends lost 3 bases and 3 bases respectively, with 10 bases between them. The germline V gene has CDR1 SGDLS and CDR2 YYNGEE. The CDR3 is CASSARGNNQPQHF. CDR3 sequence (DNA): TGTGCCAGCAGCGCAAGGGGGAACAATCAGCCCCAGCATTTT.

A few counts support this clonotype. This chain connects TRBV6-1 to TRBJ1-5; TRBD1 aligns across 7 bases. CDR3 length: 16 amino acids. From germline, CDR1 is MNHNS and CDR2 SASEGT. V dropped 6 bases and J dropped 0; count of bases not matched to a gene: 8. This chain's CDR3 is CASSIGQAYSNQPQHF. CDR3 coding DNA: TGTGCCAGCAGCATCGGACAGGCATATAGCAATCAGCCCCAGCATTTT.

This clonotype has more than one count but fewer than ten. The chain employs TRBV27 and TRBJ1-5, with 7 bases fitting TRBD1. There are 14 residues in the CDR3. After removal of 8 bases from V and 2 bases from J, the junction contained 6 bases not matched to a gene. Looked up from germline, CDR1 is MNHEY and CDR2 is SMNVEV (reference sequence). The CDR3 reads CASQNRGRNQPQHF. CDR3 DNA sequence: TGTGCCAGCCAAAACAGGGGACGCAATCAGCCCCAGCATTTT.

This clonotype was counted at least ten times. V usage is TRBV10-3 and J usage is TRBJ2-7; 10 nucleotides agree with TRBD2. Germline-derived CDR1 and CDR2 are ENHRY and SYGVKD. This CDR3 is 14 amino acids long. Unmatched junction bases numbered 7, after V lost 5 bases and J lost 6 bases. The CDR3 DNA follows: TGTGCCATCAGTACGGGACTAGCGCTTCCCGAGCAGTACTTC. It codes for CAISTGLALPEQYF.

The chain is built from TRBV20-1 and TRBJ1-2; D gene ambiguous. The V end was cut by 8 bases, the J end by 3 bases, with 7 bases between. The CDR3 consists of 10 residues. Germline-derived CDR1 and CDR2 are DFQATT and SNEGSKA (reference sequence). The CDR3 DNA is TGCAGTTCACGGGACTATGGCTACACCTTC. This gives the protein CSSRDYGYTF.

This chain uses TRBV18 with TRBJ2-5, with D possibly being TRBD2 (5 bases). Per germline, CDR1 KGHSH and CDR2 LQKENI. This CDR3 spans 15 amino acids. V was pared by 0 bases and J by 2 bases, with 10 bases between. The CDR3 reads CASSPPDDYQETQYF. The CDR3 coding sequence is TGTGCCAGCTCACCACCGGACGACTATCAAGAGACCCAGTACTTC. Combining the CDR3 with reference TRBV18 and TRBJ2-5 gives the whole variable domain NAGVMQNPRHLVRRRGQEARLRCSPMKGHSHVYWYRQLPEEGLKFMVYLQKENIIDESGMPKERFSAEFPKEGPSILRIQQVVRGDSAAYFCASSPPDDYQETQYFGPGTRLLVL.

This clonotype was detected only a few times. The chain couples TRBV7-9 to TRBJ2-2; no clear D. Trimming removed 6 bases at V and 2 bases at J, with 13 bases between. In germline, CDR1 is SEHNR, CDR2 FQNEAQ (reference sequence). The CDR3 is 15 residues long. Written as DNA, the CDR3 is TGTGCCAGCAGGTGGGCCCCCAGCAACACCGGGGAGCTGTTTTTT. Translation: CASRWAPSNTGELFF.

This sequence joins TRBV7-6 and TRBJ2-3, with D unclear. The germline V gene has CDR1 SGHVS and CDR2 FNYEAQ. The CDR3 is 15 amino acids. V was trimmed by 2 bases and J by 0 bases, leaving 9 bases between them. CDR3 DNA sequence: TGTGCCAGCAGCTTAATAACAGAGAGCACAGATACGCAGTATTTT. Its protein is CASSLITESTDTQYF.

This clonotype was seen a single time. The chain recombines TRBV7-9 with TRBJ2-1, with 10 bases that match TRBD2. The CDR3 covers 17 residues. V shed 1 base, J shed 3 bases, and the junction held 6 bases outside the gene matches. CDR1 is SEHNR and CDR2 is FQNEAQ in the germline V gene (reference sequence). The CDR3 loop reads CASSLDGLAGVYNEQFF. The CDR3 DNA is TGTGCCAGCAGCTTAGATGGCCTAGCGGGGGTCTACAATGAGCAGTTCTTC.

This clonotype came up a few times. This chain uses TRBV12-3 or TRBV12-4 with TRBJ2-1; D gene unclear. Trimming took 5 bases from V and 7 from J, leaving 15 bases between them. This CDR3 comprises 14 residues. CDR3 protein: CASSGAEMRNEQFF. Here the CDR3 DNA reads TGTGCCAGCAGTGGAGCAGAGATGAGGAATGAGCAGTTCTTC.

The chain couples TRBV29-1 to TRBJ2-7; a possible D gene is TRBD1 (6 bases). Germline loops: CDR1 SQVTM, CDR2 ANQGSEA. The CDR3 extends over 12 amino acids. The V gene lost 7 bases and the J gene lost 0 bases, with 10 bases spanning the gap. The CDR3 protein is CSAQGSSYEQYF. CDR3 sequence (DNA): TGCAGCGCTCAGGGGAGCTCCTACGAGCAGTACTTC.

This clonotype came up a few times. The CDR3 sequence is CASSTSREDRTSTDTQYF. The CDR3 nucleotides read TGTGCCAGCAGCACAAGCCGCGAGGACAGGACTAGCACAGATACGCAGTATTTT. This rearrangement joins TRBV21-1 to TRBJ2-3; the D call TRBD1 from the table was never checked on the DNA. TRBV21-1 is a recognized pseudogene. This CDR3 region has 18 residues.

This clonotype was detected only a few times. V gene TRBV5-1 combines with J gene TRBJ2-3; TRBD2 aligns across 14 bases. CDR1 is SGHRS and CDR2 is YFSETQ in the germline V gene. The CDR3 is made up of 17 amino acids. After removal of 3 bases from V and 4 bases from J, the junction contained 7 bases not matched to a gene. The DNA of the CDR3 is TGCGCCAGCAGCTCCAGGACTAGCGGGGGGCACGCAGATACGCAGTATTTT. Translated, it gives CASSSRTSGGHADTQYF.